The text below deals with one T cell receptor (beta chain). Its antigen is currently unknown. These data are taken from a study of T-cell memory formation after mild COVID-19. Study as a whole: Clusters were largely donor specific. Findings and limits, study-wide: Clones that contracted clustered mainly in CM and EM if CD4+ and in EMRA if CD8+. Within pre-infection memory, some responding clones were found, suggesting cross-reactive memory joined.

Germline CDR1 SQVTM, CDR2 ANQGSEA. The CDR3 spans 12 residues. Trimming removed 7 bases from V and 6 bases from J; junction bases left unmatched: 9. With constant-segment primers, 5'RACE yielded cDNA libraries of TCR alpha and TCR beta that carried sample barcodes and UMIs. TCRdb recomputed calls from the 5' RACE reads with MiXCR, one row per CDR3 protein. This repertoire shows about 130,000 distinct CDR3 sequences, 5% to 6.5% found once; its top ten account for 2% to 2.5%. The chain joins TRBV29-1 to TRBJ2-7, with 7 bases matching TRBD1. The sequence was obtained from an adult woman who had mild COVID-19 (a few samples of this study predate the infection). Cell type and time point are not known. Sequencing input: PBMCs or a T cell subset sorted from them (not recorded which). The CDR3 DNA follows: TGCAGCGCCGACAGGGCCGGAGGCGAGCAGTACTTC. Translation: CSADRAGGEQYF.